This record looks at one TCR beta chain sequence and its context. The authors distributed each subset's genomic DNA evenly over several immunoSEQ plates. Only in-frame clones appear in the TCRdb table, and some are missing; sequencing was by immunoSEQ multiplex PCR. Among about 700,000 clones, 90% to 95% were seen once, and the ten largest hold 20% to 25%. Only CD45RO-negative cells positively selected for CCR7 counted as naive CD8 cells, so terminally differentiated effector memory CD45RA+ cells were excluded. This entry belongs to a study of shared clonotypes between healthy human individuals. The CDR3 runs to 15 residues. Germline CDR1 reads MNHNS; CDR2 reads SASEGT. Deletions cut 2 bases from V and 3 bases from J, with 14 bases between.

Material for sequencing was naive CD8+ T cells sorted from blood. This TCR was sampled from a man aged 30 to 45 in good health. J is TRBJ2-7 and V is TRBV6-1; D not certain. CDR3 DNA: TGTGCCAGCAGTGAACGATTTCAGAGAAGCTACGAGCAGTACTTC. As protein: CASSERFQRSYEQYF.